A selection of T cell receptor beta chains follows, all from one sample in a study of metastatic and nonmetastatic thyroid tumors. With MiXCR, TCRdb reprocessed the PCR reads. The table includes about 30,000 clones, around 25% detected once. The sequenced sample consisted of blood. The receptors were sampled from a female donor with papillary thyroid cancer or a benign thyroid nodule (not recorded which). Some clones in this sample may be carry-over from other donors' samples. Each CDR3 is given with its conserved first and last residue. A D gene is named only where the DNA matches it firmly. Not every row has a clone size; where given, it reads once, few, many or a size class.

J gene | CDR3 length | V gene | D gene | clone size | CDR3 DNA | CDR3 protein
TRBJ2-5 | 15 | TRBV4-3 | - | many | TGCGCCAGCAGCCTAAGCGGGTCTGGGCAAGAGACCCAGTACTTC | CASSLSGSGQETQYF
TRBJ1-2 | 13 | TRBV20-1 | - | - | TGCAGTGCTAGAGATCCGGGGCTAGATGGCTACACCTTC | CSARDPGLDGYTF
TRBJ2-7 | 14 | TRBV28 | - | - | TGTGCCAGCAGTACAGGGGAGGCATCCTACGAGCAGTACTTC | CASSTGEASYEQYF
TRBJ1-3 | 14 | TRBV12-5 | - | many | TGTGCTAGTGGTGAATACGGGGGTGGAAACACCATATATTTT | CASGEYGGGNTIYF
TRBJ2-2 | 14 | TRBV6-1 | - | few | TGTGCCAGCACCCCATGGGGCGAGGGTGGGGAGCTGTTTTTT | CASTPWGEGGELFF
TRBJ2-7 | 15 | TRBV5-4 | - | - | TGTGTCAGCAGCCGAGCAGGGACAAAAACCTACGAGCAGTACTTC | CVSSRAGTKTYEQYF
TRBJ2-1 | 12 | TRBV9 | - | once | TGTGCCAGCAGCGAGGAGTGGTATGAGCAGTTCTTC | CASSEEWYEQFF
TRBJ2-1 | 12 | TRBV28 | TRBD1 | - | TGTGCCAGCAGCGGACAGGGTCGTGAGCAGTTCTTC | CASSGQGREQFF
TRBJ2-7 | 14 | TRBV7-9 | TRBD1 | - | TGTGCCAGCAGAGATCAGGGGGCCCCTTACGAGCAGTACTTC | CASRDQGAPYEQYF
TRBJ2-1 | 18 | TRBV15 | TRBD1 | many | TGTGCCACCGCGGGCGGGACAGGGGGTCTGCGTCGTATCAATGAGCAGTTCTTC | CATAGGTGGLRRINEQFF
TRBJ2-7 | 16 | TRBV28 | - | medium-sized | TGTGCCAGCAGTTTCGTATGGAACAGTCTTACCTACGAGCAGTACTTC | CASSFVWNSLTYEQYF
TRBJ1-5 | 14 | TRBV6-1 | - | few | TGTGTCAGCGAAGATCCACATAGAAATCAGCCCCAGCATTTT | CVSEDPHRNQPQHF
TRBJ1-5 | 14 | TRBV6-2/TRBV6-3 | - | - | TGTGCCAGCAGTTACCTGATAGGCAATCAGCCCCAGCATTTT | CASSYLIGNQPQHF
TRBJ1-6 | 16 | TRBV6-1 | TRBD1 | medium-sized | TGTGCCAGCAGTGAACGGGGACAGCTAGTTAATTCACCCCTCCACTTT | CASSERGQLVNSPLHF
TRBJ2-3 | 15 | TRBV6-1 | - | many | TGTGCCAGCAGCCCAAAGGTGGGAGACGGAGATACGCAGTATTTT | CASSPKVGDGDTQYF
TRBJ1-2 | 15 | TRBV19 | TRBD1 | few | TGTGCCAGTAGTACAAGACAGGGGGATGGCGGTGGCTACACCTTC | CASSTRQGDGGGYTF
TRBJ1-4 | 14 | TRBV6-1 | - | many | TGTGCCAGCAGTACACACCCAACTAATGAAAAACTGTTTTTT | CASSTHPTNEKLFF